This T cell receptor beta chain emerged from a study of cytomegalovirus exposure and HLA in healthy donors. Study outcomes and limitations: As was reported, the classifier diagnosed cytomegalovirus status with high specificity and sensitivity. By a later analysis, the bulk of CMV-associated TCR beta chains appeared HLA-restricted.

With regard to this clone: Antigen: not known.

V gave up 3 bases and J gave up 4 bases, with 15 bases separating them. CDR1 and CDR2 from the germline V gene are LNHDA and SQIVND (reference sequence). The CDR3 totals 15 residues. Researchers ran the PCR with 60 Vbeta and 13 Jbeta primers. Produced via immunoSEQ multiplex PCR; TCRdb's table is partial and in-frame only. The sample carries 170,000 or so clones, around 80% recorded once. V and J are TRBV19 and TRBJ1-2; no clear D gene. The sequenced material came from PBMCs. This receptor was taken from a woman aged 30 to 39 in good health and CMV-seronegative. CDR3 nucleotide sequence: TGTGCCAGTAGTATCCCTACCGGGGATGGCTATGGCTACACCTTC. It is translated as CASSIPTGDGYGYTF.